This T cell receptor (beta chain) was found in a study of T cells after yellow fever vaccination. About the research overall: Preparation of fractions with low cell numbers was performed using SMART-Seq v4 Ultra Low Input. Findings and limits, study-wide: Reappearance after the booster was observed for most primary-vaccination clones (roughly 96% CD4, more than 70% CD8). Weaker, the secondary response had a peak occurring faster, on day 5 versus 15.

V gave up 1 base and J gave up 2 bases, with 9 bases separating them. CDR3 length: 14 residues. Germline CDR1 reads SGHVS; CDR2 reads FNYEAQ. Synthesis of TCR cDNA relied on 5'RACE template switching, which attached a universal primer site and UMIs. One entry per CDR3 protein, called by TCRdb with MiXCR from the 5' RACE reads. The profile covers some 320,000 distinct CDR3 sequences, with around 4.3% appearing a single time and less than 20% taken by the ten largest. This clonotype was seen many times. What it binds is unknown. The chain joins TRBV7-6 to TRBJ2-7; D gene unclear. This clonotype was sampled from a man aged 18-30 years who received the YFV17D yellow fever vaccine. The input for sequencing was PBMCs, taken 15 days after the yellow fever booster vaccination. For the CDR3, the DNA is TGTGCCAGCAGCTTAGTGGCGACAACCTACGAGCAGTACTTC. It encodes CASSLVATTYEQYF.